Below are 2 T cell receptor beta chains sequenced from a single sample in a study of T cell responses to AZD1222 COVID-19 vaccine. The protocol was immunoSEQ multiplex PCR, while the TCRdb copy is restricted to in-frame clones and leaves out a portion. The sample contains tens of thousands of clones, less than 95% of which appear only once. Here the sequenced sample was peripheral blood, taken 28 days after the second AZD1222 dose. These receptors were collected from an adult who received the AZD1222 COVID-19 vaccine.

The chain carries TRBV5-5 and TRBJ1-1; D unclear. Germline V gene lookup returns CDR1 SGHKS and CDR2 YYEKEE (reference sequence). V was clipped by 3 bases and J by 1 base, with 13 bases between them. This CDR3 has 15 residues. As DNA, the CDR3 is TGTGCCAGCAGCTCGAGTCAGTTCGAGAACACTGAAGCTTTCTTT. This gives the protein CASSSSQFENTEAFF.

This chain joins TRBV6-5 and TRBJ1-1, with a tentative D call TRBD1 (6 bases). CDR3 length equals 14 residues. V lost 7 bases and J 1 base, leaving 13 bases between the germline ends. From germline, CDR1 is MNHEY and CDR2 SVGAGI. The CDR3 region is CASNLGGTNTEAFF. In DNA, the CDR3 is TGTGCCAGCAATTTAGGGGGTACGAACACTGAAGCTTTCTTT.